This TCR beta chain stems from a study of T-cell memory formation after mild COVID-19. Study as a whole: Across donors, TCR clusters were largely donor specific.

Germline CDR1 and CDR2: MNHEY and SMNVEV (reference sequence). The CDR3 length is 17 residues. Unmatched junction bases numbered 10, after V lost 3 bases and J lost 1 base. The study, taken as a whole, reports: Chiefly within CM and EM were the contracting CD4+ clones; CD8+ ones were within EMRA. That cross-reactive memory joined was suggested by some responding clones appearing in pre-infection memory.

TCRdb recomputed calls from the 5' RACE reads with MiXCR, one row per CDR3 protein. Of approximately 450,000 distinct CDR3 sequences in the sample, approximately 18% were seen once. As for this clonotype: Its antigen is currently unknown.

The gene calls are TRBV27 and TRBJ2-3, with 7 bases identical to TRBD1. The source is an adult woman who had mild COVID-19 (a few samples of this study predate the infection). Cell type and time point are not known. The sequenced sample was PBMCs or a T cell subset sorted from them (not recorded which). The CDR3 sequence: CASSFRTGPGGTDTQYF. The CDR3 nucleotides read TGTGCCAGCAGTTTCCGGACAGGCCCCGGGGGCACAGATACGCAGTATTTT.